The TCR beta chain under discussion was sequenced for a study of T cells in Graves' hyperthyroidism and ophthalmopathy. Overall study results and limits: Progression to ophthalmopathy was predicted a median of approximately 6.4 months early.

This clonotype was detected many times. Its antigen is not known. CDR1 DFQATT and CDR2 SNEGSKA come from the germline V gene (reference sequence). The CDR3 contains 18 residues. The trim removed 4 bases at V and 1 base at J, leaving 9 bases unmatched. Amplified TCR beta CDR3 regions came from RNA transcripts. In the first-round RT-PCR of the TCR CDR3, the HTBI primer set was used. Each CDR3 protein is one row after TCRdb ran MiXCR on the multiplex PCR reads. Of under 550,000 distinct CDR3 sequences listed, less than 20% are singletons. The TCR originated in a man aged 40-49 years with Graves' ophthalmopathy. Sequences were obtained from blood. The chain employs TRBV20-1 and TRBJ2-1, with 14 bases fitting TRBD2. CDR3 bases: TGCAGTGCTAACCCGGGACTAGCGGGAGATGAGTCCTACAATGAGCAGTTCTTC. It codes for CSANPGLAGDESYNEQFF.